This TCR beta chain was recorded in a study of shared clonotypes between healthy human individuals. General study points: Naive CD4 clonotypes overlapped across a handful of donors at roughly 5%.

Terminally differentiated effector memory CD45RA+ cells were excluded by CCR7 positive selection of CD45RO-negative cells. The study drew all its donors from Caucasian adults living in Nashville, Tennessee. In its sample, this clone was seen a few times. No antigen is known for it. This sample includes further DNA sequences coding for the same CDR3. This CDR3 is 10 amino acids long. The germline gives CDR1 DFQATT, CDR2 SNEGSKA (reference sequence). Trimming removed 2 bases from V and 4 bases from J, with 0 bases in between. The method was immunoSEQ multiplex PCR; TCRdb's version includes in-frame clones alone and lacks a portion of them. The sample gives hundreds of thousands of clones, nearly 97% of which show up once; around 0.097% is in the top ten.

V is TRBV20-1 and J is TRBJ2-1; D remains unclear. The sample comprised naive CD8+ T cells sorted from blood. The TCR comes from a woman aged 30 to 39 in good health. CDR3 residues: CSARYNEQFF. CDR3 nucleotide sequence: TGCAGTGCTAGATACAATGAGCAGTTCTTC.